This T cell receptor beta chain was found in a study of early T cells in non-severe SARS-CoV-2 infection. From germline, CDR1 is MNHNS and CDR2 SASEGT. The CDR3 runs to 14 residues. V lost 2 bases to trimming and J lost 9 bases, with 14 bases between them. TCRdb reprocessed the 5' RACE reads with MiXCR, giving one entry per CDR3 protein. The sample includes some 77,000 distinct CDR3 sequences, approximately 9.1% of them seen just once. Ten or more counts support this clonotype. Sequenced: whole blood. This receptor was obtained from an adult who was a healthcare worker with PCR-confirmed SARS-CoV-2 infection or an uninfected control (not recorded which). The rearrangement uses TRBV6-1 and TRBJ2-1; perhaps TRBD1 as D (5 bases). The CDR3 sequence is CASSETTGRVEQFF. The CDR3 DNA reads TGTGCCAGCAGTGAAACCACCGGCAGGGTTGAGCAGTTCTTC.